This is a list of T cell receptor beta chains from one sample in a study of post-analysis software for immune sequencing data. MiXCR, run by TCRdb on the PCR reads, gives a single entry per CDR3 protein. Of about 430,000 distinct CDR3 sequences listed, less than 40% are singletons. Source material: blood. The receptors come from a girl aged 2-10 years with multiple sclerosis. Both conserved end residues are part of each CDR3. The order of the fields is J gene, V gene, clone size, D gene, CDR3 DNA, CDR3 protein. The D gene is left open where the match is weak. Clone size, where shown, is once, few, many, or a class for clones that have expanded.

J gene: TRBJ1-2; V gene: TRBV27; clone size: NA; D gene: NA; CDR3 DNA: TGTGCCAGCAGTTTATTTGGTGGAACTAACTATGGCTACACCTTC; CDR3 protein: CASSLFGGTNYGYTF
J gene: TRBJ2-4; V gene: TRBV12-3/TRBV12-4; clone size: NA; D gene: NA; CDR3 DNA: TGTGCCAGCAGTTTCACAGGGCAAAACATTCAGTACTTC; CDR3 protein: CASSFTGQNIQYF
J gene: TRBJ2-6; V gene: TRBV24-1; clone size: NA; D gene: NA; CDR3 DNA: TGTGCCACCAGTGACCCGGCGTACGCATCGAACAGGAGTAAGATTTCTGGGGCCAACGTCCTGACTTTC; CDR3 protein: CATSDPAYASNRSKISGANVLTF
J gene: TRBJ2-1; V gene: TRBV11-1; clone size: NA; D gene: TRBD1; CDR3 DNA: TGTGCCAGCAGCTTAGGCTGGACAGGGGGGAGCCACAATGAGCAGTTCTTC; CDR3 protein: CASSLGWTGGSHNEQFF
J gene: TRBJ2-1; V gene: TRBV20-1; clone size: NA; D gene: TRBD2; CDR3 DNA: TGCAGTGCTAGAGATTCGGCGGGAGTCTCCTACAATGAGCAGTTCTTC; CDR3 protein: CSARDSAGVSYNEQFF
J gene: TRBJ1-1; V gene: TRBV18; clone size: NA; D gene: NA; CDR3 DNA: TGTGCCAGCTCACCACATCAGGAAGCTTTCTTT; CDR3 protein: CASSPHQEAFF
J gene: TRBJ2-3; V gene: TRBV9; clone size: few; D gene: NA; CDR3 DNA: TGTGCCAGCAGCGTCTCGGGCGGAGCCAGCACAGATACGCAGTATTTT; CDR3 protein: CASSVSGGASTDTQYF
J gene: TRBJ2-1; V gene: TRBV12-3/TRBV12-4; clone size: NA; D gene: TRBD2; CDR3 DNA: TGTGCCAGCAGTTCTCTAGCGGGAGGCGGTGTTGAGCAGTTCTTC; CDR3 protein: CASSSLAGGGVEQFF
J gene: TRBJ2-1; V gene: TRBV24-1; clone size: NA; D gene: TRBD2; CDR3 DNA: TGTGCCACCAGTGTTGCTAGCGGGAGGTACGATGAGCAGTTCTTC; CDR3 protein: CATSVASGRYDEQFF
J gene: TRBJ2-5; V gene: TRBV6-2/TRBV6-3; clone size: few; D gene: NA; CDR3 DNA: TGTGCCAGTACGTCCGGGGAGGTTGAGACCCAGTACTTC; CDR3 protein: CASTSGEVETQYF
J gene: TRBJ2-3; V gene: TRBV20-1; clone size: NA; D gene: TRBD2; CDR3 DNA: TGCAGTGCTAGTAGTCCGACTAGCGGGAGTGGAGATACGCAGTATTTT; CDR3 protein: CSASSPTSGSGDTQYF
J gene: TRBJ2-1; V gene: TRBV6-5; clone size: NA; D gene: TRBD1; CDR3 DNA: TGTGCCAGCAGAAAAGGGAGACAGGGGGCAAATGAGCAGTTCTTC; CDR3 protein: CASRKGRQGANEQFF
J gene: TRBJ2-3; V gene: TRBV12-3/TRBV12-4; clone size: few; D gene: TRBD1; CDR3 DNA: TGTGCCAGCAGTTTAAGGGACAGGCAGTATTTT; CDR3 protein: CASSLRDRQYF
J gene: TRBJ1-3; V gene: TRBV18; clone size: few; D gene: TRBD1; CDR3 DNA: TGTGCCAGCTCACCATCGACCGGGACAGGGGGCGGAAACACCATATATTTT; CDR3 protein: CASSPSTGTGGGNTIYF
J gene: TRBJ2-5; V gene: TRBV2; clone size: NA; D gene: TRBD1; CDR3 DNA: TGTGCCAGCAGCCCCGGGACAGGGCATCAAGAGACCCAGTACTTC; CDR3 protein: CASSPGTGHQETQYF
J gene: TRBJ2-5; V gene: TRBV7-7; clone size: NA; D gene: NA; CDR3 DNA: TGTGCTAGCAGCAATCCGCGGGATCTGGGAGAGACCCAGTACTTC; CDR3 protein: CASSNPRDLGETQYF
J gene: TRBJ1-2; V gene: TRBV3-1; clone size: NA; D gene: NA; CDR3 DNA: TGTGCCAGCAGCCAAGATCGAGGGCCCGGCTACACCTTC; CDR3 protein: CASSQDRGPGYTF
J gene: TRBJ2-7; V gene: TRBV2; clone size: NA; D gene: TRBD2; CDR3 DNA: TGTGCCAGCAGCAGCGGGACTAGCGAATCCTACGAGCAGTACTTC; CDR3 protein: CASSSGTSESYEQYF
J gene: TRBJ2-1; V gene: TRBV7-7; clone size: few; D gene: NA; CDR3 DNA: TGTGCCAGCAGTTGGGGGGAGTGGGAAGGTGGTGAGCAGTTCTTC; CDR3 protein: CASSWGEWEGGEQFF
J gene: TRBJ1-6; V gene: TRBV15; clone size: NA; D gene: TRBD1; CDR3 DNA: TGTGCCACCAGCAACCAGGGACAGAATAATTCACCCCTCCACTTT; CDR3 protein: CATSNQGQNNSPLHF
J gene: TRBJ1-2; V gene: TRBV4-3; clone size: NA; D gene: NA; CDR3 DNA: TGCGCCAGCAGCCAAGTCCAGGGCGATGGCTACACCTTC; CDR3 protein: CASSQVQGDGYTF
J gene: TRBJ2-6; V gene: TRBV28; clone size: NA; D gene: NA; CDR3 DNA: TGTGCCAGCAGGCCCACAGGGAGTAACGTTGTCCTGACTTTC; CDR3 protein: CASRPTGSNVVLTF
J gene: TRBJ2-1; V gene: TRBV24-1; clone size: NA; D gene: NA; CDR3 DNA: TGTGCCACCAGGCAGACTGCCTACAATGAGCAGTTCTTC; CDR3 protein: CATRQTAYNEQFF
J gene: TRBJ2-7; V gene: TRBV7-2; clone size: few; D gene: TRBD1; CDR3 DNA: TGTGCCAGCAGCTACTACCCCGGGACAGGGCTTTACGAGCAGTACTTC; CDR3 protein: CASSYYPGTGLYEQYF
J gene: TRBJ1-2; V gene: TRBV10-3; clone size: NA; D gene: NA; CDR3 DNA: TGTGCCATCAGTGAAAACGGGGTTGATGGCTACACCTTC; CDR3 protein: CAISENGVDGYTF
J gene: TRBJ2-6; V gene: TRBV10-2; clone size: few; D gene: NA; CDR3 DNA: TGCGCCAGCAGTGAGCCCGGCTCTGGGGCCAACGTCCTGACTTTC; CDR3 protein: CASSEPGSGANVLTF
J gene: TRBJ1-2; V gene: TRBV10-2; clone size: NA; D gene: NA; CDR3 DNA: TGCGCCAGCAGTGAAGGGGTCAGTTTAGTCAACTATGGCTACACCTTC; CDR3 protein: CASSEGVSLVNYGYTF
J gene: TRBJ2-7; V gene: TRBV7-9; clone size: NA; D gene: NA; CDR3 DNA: TGTGCCAGCAGCCCCTCCAGGTACGAGCAGTACTTC; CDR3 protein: CASSPSRYEQYF
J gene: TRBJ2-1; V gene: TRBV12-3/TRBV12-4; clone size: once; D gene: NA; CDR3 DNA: TGTGCCAGCAGTTCGTGGACATACTCCTACAATGAGCAGTTCTTC; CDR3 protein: CASSSWTYSYNEQFF
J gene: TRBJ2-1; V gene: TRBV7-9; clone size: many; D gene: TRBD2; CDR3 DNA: TGTGCCAGCAGCTTTCGGGAGGGCCTTAACAATGAGCAGTTCTTC; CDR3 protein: CASSFREGLNNEQFF
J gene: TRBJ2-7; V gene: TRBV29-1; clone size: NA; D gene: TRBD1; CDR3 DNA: TGCAGCGTTGGCAGTGGGACAGGGGGCGCATACGAGCAGTACTTC; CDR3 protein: CSVGSGTGGAYEQYF
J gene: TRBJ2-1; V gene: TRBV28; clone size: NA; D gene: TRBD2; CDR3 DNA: TGTGCCAGCAGTCGTAGGACTAGCGGGTACCTCAATGAGCAGTTCTTC; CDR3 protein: CASSRRTSGYLNEQFF
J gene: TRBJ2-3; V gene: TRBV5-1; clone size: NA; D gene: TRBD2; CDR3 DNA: TGCGCCAGCAGCTGGGGTGGGACTAGCGGGATTCGTCCAGATACGCAGTATTTT; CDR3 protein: CASSWGGTSGIRPDTQYF
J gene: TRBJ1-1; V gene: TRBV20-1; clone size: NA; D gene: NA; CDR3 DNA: TGCAGTGCACCTTCGGGCAGGAACACTGAAGCTTTCTTT; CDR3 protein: CSAPSGRNTEAFF
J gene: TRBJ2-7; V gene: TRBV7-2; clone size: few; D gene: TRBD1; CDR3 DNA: TGTGCCAGCAGCTCCATTGGGACAGGGCAGGAAGAGCAGTACTTC; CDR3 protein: CASSSIGTGQEEQYF
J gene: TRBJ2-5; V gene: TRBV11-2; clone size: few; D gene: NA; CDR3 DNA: TGTGCCAGCAGCCCCGCTCCGAGTCAAGAGACCCAGTACTTC; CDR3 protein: CASSPAPSQETQYF
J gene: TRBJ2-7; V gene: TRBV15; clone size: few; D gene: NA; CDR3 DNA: TGTGCCACCAGCAGACGGTCTGAGGTTGGGGAGCAGTACTTC; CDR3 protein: CATSRRSEVGEQYF
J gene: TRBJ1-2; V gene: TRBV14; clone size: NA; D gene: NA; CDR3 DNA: TGTGCCAGCAGCCGGCTGACGACAGCCCTCCATGGCTACACCTTC; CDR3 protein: CASSRLTTALHGYTF
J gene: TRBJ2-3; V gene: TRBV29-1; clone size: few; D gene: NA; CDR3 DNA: TGCAGCGTTGAAGTTTCCGGGGCCCACACAGATACGCAGTATTTT; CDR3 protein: CSVEVSGAHTDTQYF
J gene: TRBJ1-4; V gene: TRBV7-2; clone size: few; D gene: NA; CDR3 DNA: TGTGCCAGCAGCTGGAGAGAGGAAAAACTGTTTTTT; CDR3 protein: CASSWREEKLFF
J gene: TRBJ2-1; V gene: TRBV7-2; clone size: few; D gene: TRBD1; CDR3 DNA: TGTGCCAGCAGCAACGGACAGGGACAGTTCTTC; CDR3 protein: CASSNGQGQFF
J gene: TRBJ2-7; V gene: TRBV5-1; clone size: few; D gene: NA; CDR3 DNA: TGCGCCAGCAGCTTCTCAAGGTACGAGCAGTACTTC; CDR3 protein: CASSFSRYEQYF
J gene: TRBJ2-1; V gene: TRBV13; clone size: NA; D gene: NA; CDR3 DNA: TGTGCCAGCACCGGACCCGGGAATGAGCAGTTCTTC; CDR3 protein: CASTGPGNEQFF
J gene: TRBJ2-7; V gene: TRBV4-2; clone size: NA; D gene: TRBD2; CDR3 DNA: TGTGCCAGCAGCCAAGATCGGGGGGACGAGCAGTACTTC; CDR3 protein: CASSQDRGDEQYF
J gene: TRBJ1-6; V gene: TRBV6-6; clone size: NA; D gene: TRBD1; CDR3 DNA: TGTGCCAGCAGTTACCGACAGGGTAACTATAATTCACCCCTCCACTTT; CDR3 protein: CASSYRQGNYNSPLHF
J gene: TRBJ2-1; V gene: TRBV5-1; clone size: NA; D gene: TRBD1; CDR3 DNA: TGCGCCAGCAGCCTCCGGGACAGGCTTTACAATGAGCAGTTCTTC; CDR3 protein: CASSLRDRLYNEQFF
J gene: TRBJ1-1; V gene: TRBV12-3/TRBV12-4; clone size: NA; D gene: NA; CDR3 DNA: TGTGCCAGCAGGCCCCTTAGGAACACTGAAGCTTTCTTT; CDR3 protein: CASRPLRNTEAFF
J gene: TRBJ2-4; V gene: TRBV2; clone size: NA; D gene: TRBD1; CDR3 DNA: TGTGCCAGCAGGGCAGGGGGCGACGGCATTCAGTACTTC; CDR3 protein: CASRAGGDGIQYF
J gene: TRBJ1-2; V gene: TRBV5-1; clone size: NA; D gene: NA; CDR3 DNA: TGCGCCAGCAGCTTCACCAACTATGGCTACACCTTC; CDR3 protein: CASSFTNYGYTF
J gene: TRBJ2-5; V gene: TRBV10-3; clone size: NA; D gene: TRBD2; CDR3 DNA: TGTGCCATCCTGGCGGGAGAGGGGGAGACCCAGTACTTC; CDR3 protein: CAILAGEGETQYF
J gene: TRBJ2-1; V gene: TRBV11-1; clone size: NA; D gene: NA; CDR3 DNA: TGTGCCAGCAGCTTATTTCGGGGAGTCAATGAGCAGTTCTTC; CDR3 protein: CASSLFRGVNEQFF
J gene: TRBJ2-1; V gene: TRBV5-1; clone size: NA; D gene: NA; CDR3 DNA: TGCGCCAGCAGCCCATCGACAGTCGATGAGCAGTTCTTC; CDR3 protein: CASSPSTVDEQFF